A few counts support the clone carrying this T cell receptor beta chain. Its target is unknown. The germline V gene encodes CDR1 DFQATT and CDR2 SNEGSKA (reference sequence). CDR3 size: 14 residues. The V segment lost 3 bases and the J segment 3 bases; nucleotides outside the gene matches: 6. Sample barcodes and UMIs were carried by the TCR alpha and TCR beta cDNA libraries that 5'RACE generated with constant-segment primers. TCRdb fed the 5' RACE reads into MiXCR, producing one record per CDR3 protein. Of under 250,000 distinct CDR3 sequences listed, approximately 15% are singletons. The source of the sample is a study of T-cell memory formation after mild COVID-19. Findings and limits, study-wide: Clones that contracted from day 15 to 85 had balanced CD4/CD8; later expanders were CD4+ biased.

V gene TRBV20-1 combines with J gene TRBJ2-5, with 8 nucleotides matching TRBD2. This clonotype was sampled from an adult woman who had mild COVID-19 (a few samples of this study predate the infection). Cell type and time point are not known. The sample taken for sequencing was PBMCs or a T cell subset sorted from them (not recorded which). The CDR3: CSASSPAGEETQYF. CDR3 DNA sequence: TGCAGTGCTAGCAGTCCAGCGGGGGAAGAGACCCAGTACTTC.